Presented here are 2 T cell receptor beta chains from one specimen sequenced in a study of blood T cells in healthy people across ages (dated by TCRdb to 2015 to 2017). Libraries came from 5' RACE. The listed sequencing device is Illumina HiSeq 2500. A second PCR of about 6 to 11 cycles was performed with a sample-barcoded 5' primer and a J-beta primer mix. TCRdb ran its own pipeline on the public reads, namely fastp trimming at Q25 and MiXCR clone calling, and kept in-frame beta chains. Identical CDR3 protein sequences are pooled into one entry, listed with their most common genes and DNA. Within this sample are over 1.5 million distinct CDR3 sequences, with roughly 52% of them counted one time only. The ten largest clonotypes hold approximately 2% of the sample. The sequencing sample was made of blood. The receptors were sampled from a woman aged 40 to 55 in good health.

This chain joins TRBV5-1 and TRBJ2-3; TRBD2 aligns across 7 bases. Trimming cost V 7 bases and J 3 bases; bases outside gene matches: 8. The germline gives CDR1 SGHRS, CDR2 YFSETQ. This CDR3 comprises 14 residues. The CDR3, as DNA: TGCGCCAGCGGCTCCTATAGCGGGACAGATACGCAGTATTTT. It specifies CASGSYSGTDTQYF. Variable domain in full (rest from reference TRBV5-1 and TRBJ2-3): KAGVTQTPRYLIKTRGQQVTLSCSPISGHRSVSWYQQTPGQGLQFLFEYFSETQRNKGNFPGRFSGRQFSNSRSEMNVSTLELGDSALYLCASGSYSGTDTQYFGPGTRLTVL.

This chain joins TRBV14 and TRBJ2-3; perhaps TRBD1 as D (5 bases). CDR1 SGHDN and CDR2 FVKESK come from the germline V gene. The CDR3 length is 13 residues. Trimming cost V 4 bases and J 4 bases, with 9 bases left between them. The CDR3 loop reads CASSPRVSDTQYF. The CDR3 DNA reads TGTGCCAGCAGCCCCAGGGTTTCAGATACGCAGTATTTT.